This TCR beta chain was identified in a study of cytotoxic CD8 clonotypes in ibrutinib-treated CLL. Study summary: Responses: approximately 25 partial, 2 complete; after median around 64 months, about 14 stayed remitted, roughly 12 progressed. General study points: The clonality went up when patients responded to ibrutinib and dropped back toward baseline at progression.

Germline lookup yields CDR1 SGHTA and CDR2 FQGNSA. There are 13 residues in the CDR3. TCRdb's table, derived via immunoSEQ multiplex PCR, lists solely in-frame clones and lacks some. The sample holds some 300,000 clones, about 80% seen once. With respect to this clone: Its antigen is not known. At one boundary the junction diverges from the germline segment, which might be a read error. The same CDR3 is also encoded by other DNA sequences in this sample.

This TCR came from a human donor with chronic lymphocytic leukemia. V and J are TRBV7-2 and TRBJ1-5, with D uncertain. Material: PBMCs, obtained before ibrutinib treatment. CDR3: CASSLSSDQPQHF. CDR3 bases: TGTGCCAGCAGCTTAAGTAGCGATCAGCCCCAGCATTTT.